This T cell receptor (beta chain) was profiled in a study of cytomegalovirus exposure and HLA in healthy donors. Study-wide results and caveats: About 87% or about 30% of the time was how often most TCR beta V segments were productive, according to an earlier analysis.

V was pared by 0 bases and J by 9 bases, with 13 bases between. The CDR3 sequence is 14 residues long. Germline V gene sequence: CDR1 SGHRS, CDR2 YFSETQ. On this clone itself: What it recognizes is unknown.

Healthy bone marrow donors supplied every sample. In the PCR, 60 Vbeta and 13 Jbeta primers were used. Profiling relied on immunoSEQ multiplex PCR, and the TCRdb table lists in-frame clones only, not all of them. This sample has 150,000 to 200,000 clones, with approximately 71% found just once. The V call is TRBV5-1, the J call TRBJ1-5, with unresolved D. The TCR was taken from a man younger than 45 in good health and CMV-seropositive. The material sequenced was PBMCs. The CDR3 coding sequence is TGCGCCAGCAGCTTGGGATTGAGTCCTGGGCCCCAGCATTTT. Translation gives CASSLGLSPGPQHF. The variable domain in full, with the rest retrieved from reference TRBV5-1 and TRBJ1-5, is KAGVTQTPRYLIKTRGQQVTLSCSPISGHRSVSWYQQTPGQGLQFLFEYFSETQRNKGNFPGRFSGRQFSNSRSEMNVSTLELGDSALYLCASSLGLSPGPQHFGDGTRLSIL.